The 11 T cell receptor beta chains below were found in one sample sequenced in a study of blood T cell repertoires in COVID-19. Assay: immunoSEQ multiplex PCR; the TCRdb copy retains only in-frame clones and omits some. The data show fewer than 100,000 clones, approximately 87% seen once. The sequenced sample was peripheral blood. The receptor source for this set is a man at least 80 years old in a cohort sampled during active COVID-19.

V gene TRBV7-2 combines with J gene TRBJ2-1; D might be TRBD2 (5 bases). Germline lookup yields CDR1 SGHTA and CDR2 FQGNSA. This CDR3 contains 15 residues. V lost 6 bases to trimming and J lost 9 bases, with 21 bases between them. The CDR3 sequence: CASRPPSEGLGEQFF. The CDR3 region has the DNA TGTGCCAGCAGACCCCCGTCCGAGGGCCTCGGTGAGCAGTTCTTC.

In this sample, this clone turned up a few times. The CDR3 protein is CASSQQGYSNQPQHF. The CDR3 bases are TGCGCCAGCAGCCAACAGGGCTATAGCAATCAGCCCCAGCATTTT. The J gene is TRBJ1-5, the V gene TRBV4-1; tentatively, D is TRBD1 (5 bases). The germline V and J ends were trimmed by 2 bases and 0 bases, with 8 bases remaining between them. The CDR3 runs to 15 residues. Germline CDR1 and CDR2: MGHRA and YSYEKL.

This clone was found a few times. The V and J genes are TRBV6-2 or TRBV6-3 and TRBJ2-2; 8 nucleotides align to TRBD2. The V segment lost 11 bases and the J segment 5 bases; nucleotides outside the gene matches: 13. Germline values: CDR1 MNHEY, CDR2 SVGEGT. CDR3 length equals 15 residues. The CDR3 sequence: CACGPPQRGTGELFF. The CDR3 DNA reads TGTGCCTGCGGCCCCCCCCAGCGGGGGACCGGGGAGCTGTTTTTT.

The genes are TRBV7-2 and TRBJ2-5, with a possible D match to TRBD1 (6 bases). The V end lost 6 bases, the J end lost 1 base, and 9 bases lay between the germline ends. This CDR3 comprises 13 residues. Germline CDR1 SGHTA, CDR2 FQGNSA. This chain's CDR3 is CASSQDSQETQYF. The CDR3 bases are TGTGCCAGCAGTCAGGACAGCCAAGAGACCCAGTACTTC.

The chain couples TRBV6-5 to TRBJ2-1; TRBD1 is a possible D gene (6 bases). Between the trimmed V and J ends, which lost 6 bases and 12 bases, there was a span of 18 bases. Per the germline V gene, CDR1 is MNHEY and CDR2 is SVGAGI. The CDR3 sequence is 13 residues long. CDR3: CASSPGAAGAQFF. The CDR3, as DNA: TGTGCCAGCAGCCCAGGGGCAGCCGGCGCGCAGTTCTTC.

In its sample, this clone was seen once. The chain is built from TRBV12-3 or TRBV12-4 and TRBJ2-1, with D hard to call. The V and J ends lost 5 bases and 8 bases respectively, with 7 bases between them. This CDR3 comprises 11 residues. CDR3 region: CASSRTDEQFF. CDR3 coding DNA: TGTGCCAGCAGTCGTACGGATGAGCAGTTCTTC.

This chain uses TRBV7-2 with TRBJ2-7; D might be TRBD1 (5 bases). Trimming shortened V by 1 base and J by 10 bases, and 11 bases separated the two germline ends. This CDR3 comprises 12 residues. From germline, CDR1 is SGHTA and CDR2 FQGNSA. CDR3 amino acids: CASSLDRPLQYF. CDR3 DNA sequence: TGTGCCAGCAGCTTAGACAGGCCCCTCCAGTACTTC. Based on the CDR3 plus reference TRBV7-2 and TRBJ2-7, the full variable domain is GAGVSQSPSNKVTEKGKDVELRCDPISGHTALYWYRQSLGQGLEFLIYFQGNSAPDKSGLPSDRFSAERTGGSVSTLTIQRTQQEDSAVYLCASSLDRPLQYFGPGTRLTVT.

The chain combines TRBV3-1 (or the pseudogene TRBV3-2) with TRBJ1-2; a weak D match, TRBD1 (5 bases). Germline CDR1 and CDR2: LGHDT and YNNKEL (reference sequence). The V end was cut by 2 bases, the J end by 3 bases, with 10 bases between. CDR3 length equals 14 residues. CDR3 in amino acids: CASSQPGGDYGYTF. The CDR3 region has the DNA TGTGCCAGCAGCCAACCGGGGGGGGACTATGGCTACACCTTC.

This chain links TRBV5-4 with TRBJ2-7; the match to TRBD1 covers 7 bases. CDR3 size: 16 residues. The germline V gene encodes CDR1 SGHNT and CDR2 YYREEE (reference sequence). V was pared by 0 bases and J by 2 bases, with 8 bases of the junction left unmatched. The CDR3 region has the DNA TGTGCCAGCAGCTTGGACCCCGGGACAGAGACCTACGAGCAGTACTTC. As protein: CASSLDPGTETYEQYF. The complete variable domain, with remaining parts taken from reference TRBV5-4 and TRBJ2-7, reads ETGVTQSPTHLIKTRGQQVTLRCSSQSGHNTVSWYQQALGQGPQFIFQYYREEENGRGNFPPRFSGLQFPNYSSELNVNALELDDSALYLCASSLDPGTETYEQYFGPGTRLTVT.

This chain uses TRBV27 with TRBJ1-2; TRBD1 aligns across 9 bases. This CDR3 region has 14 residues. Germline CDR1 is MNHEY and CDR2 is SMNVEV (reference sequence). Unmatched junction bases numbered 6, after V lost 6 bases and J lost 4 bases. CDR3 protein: CASSWDRESYGYTF. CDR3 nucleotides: TGTGCCAGCAGCTGGGACAGGGAAAGCTATGGCTACACCTTC.

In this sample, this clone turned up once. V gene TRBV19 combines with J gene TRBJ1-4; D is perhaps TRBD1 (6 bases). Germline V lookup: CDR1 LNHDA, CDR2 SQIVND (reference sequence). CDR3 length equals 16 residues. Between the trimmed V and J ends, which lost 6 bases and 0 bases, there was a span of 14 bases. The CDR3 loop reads CASRTTDRATNEKLFF. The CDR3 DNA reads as TGTGCCAGTAGAACTACGGACAGAGCAACTAATGAAAAACTGTTTTTT.